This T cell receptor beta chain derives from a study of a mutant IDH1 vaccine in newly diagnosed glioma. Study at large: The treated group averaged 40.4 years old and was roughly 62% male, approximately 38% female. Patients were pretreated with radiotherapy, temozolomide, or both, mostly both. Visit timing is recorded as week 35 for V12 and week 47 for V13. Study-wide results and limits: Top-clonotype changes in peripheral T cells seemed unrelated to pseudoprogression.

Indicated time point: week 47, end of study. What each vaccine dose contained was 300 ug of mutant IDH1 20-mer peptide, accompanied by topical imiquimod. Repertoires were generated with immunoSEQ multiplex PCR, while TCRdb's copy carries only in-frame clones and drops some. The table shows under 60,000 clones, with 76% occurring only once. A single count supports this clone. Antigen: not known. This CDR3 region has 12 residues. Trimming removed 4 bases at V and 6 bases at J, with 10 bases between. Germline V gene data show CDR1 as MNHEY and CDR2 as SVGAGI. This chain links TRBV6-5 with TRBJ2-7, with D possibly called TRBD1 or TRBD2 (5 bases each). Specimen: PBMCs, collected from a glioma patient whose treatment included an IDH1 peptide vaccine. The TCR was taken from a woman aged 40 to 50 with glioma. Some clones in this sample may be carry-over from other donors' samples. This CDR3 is CASSWKRGEQYF. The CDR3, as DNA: TGTGCCAGCAGTTGGAAGAGGGGCGAGCAGTACTTC.